This paragraph reports one TCR beta chain. Its matching antigen is unknown. CDR1 is MNHEY and CDR2 is SMNVEV in the germline V gene (reference sequence). The CDR3 is 12 amino acids. Trimming removed 3 bases from V and 6 bases from J, with 5 bases in between. This sample was taken from a study of cytomegalovirus exposure and HLA in healthy donors. Study conclusions and caveats: The records held CMV serostatus as the only immune exposure information. An analysis that was carried out later associated 15,000 to 20,000 TCR beta sequences with HLA alleles at 0.05 false discovery rate. In a later analysis, parvovirus B19, influenza, CMV and Epstein-Barr virus appeared linked to several top co-occurrence clusters.

With 60 Vbeta and 13 Jbeta primers, the PCR was carried out. Repertoires were generated with immunoSEQ multiplex PCR, while TCRdb's copy carries only in-frame clones and drops some. This repertoire shows 200,000 to 250,000 clones, roughly 80% found once; its top ten account for about 1.4%. The rearrangement links TRBV27 to TRBJ2-2; D uncertain. This TCR was sampled from a girl under 18 in good health and CMV-seronegative. Sequencing was carried out using PBMCs. The CDR3: CASSFSAGELFF. CDR3 bases: TGTGCCAGCAGTTTTTCTGCCGGGGAGCTGTTTTTT.